This TCR beta chain was obtained from a study of shared clonotypes between healthy human individuals. Per germline, CDR1 GTSNPN and CDR2 SVGIG (reference sequence). Trimming cost V 3 bases and J 5 bases, with 17 bases left between them. The length of the CDR3 is 14 residues. Generated by immunoSEQ multiplex PCR, the TCRdb table keeps only in-frame clones and is missing some. The sample yields 2 million to 2.5 million clones, approximately 96% seen once. This clonotype was sampled from a man aged 18 to 29 in good health. Sequenced input: naive CD4+ T cells sorted from blood. This sample's subset: CD45RA+ positively selected. The V and J genes are TRBV30 and TRBJ2-7; D is uncertain. CDR3 DNA: TGTGCCTGGAGGGTAAGGGATCGGCTCGACGAGCAGTACTTC. As protein: CAWRVRDRLDEQYF.